This T cell receptor beta chain originates from a study of blood T cells in healthy people across ages. Study-level points and caveats: No one knew whether donors had CMV, which possibly confounded expanded clonotype changes.

Notes on this clonotype: The antigen is undetermined.

Primers used in a second PCR of about 7 to 12 cycles were a sample-barcoded 5' primer and a J-beta primer mix. TCRdb used MiXCR to reprocess the 5' RACE reads, holding one entry per CDR3 protein. The table records about 1.8 million distinct CDR3 sequences, approximately 50% of them present only once. The V gene end was trimmed by 1 base and the J gene end by 4 bases; junction bases not matched to a gene: 15. The CDR3 has 17 amino acids. Germline V gives CDR1 DFQATT, CDR2 SNEGSKA (reference sequence). Sequenced material: blood. The rearrangement joins TRBV20-1 to TRBJ1-2, with 7 positions matching TRBD1. This receptor was obtained from a woman aged 40 to 50 in good health. As DNA, the CDR3 is TGCAGTGCTAGAGTAAGTTCCGCCGGGACAGTAATCTATGGCTACACCTTC. Protein sequence: CSARVSSAGTVIYGYTF.